The rows below give T cell receptor beta chains drawn from one sample of a study of T cell changes during pregnancy in multiple sclerosis. TCRdb keeps only in-frame clones here, not all; method: immunoSEQ multiplex PCR. The data hold approximately 46,000 clones, with around 91% observed a single time. Sequenced material: peripheral blood, taken after pregnancy. The receptors derive from a female donor in good health, enrolled as a control in a pregnancy study. Both conserved end residues are part of each CDR3. The order of the fields is V gene, clone size, D gene, J gene, CDR3 DNA, CDR3 protein. A D gene is named only where the DNA matches it firmly. The size entry is marked missing in some rows and otherwise reads once, few, many or a size class.

TRBV10-1	NA	TRBD2	TRBJ2-1	TGCGCCAGCAGTGAGCGACAACTAGCGACCTCCTACAATGAGCAGTTCTTC	CASSERQLATSYNEQFF
TRBV28	NA	NA	TRBJ2-1	TGTGCCAGCAGTGGCCTCGGGGGACTCCTTAAGGATGAGCAGTTCTTC	CASSGLGGLLKDEQFF
TRBV28	NA	TRBD2	TRBJ2-3	TGTGCCAGCAGTTTACCGGGCGCGGGAGTTCGCACAGATACGCAGTATTTT	CASSLPGAGVRTDTQYF
TRBV27	NA	TRBD2	TRBJ2-7	TGTGCCAGCTCAGGGCTGCGGGGGGAGCAGTACTTC	CASSGLRGEQYF
TRBV7-9	NA	NA	TRBJ1-1	TGTGCCAGCAGCTTTACGGGAAACACTGAAGCTTTCTTT	CASSFTGNTEAFF
TRBV29-1	NA	TRBD2	TRBJ2-3	TGCAGCGGGACTAGCGGTGCCTATGATACGCAGTATTTT	CSGTSGAYDTQYF
TRBV23-1	NA	TRBD1	TRBJ1-2	TGCGCCACCGGGACAGGGGAGGGCTACACCTTC	CATGTGEGYTF
TRBV13	NA	TRBD1	TRBJ1-1	TGTGCCAGCACCGATCAGACAGGGACCTTGAACACTGAAGCTTTCTTT	CASTDQTGTLNTEAFF
TRBV4-2	NA	NA	TRBJ1-1	TGTGCCAGCAGCCAAGATCCGGGGACTGAAGCTTTCTTT	CASSQDPGTEAFF
TRBV29-1	NA	TRBD1	TRBJ1-5	TGCAGCACCGGTCATCGAGAGGGGGACAGGGTCAATCAGCCCCAGCATTTT	CSTGHREGDRVNQPQHF
TRBV5-1	NA	NA	TRBJ1-6	TGCGCCAGCAGCTTGGGGCCCAATAATTCACCCCTCCACTTT	CASSLGPNNSPLHF
TRBV6-5	few	TRBD2	TRBJ2-1	TGTGCCAGCAATCCCCTCGGGGGGAGGGAGCAGTTCTTC	CASNPLGGREQFF
TRBV5-4	NA	TRBD2	TRBJ2-7	TGTGCCAGCAGCCCGGGGGGGCTTTACGAGCAGTACTTC	CASSPGGLYEQYF
TRBV7-9	once	NA	TRBJ1-1	TGTGCCAGCAGCTTACGGGGGACGGGGACTGAAGCTTTCTTT	CASSLRGTGTEAFF
TRBV2	NA	NA	TRBJ2-5	TGTGCCAGCAGTGAAGTGGCCGTGGCGACCCAGTACTTC	CASSEVAVATQYF
TRBV9	NA	NA	TRBJ1-4	TGTGCCAGCAGCCCGAGCCCAAAGGGGGCTAATGAAAAACTGTTTTTT	CASSPSPKGANEKLFF
TRBV7-9	NA	TRBD1	TRBJ2-1	TGTGCCAGCAGCGTGTTAGGACAGGGGGTTTACAATGAGCAGTTCTTC	CASSVLGQGVYNEQFF
TRBV5-6	NA	NA	TRBJ2-2	TGTGCCAGCAGCCCTCTTGACACCGGGGAGCTGTTTTTT	CASSPLDTGELFF
TRBV10-2	NA	NA	TRBJ2-2	TGCGCCAGCAAGGTCGACACCACGAACACCGGGGAGCTGTTTTTT	CASKVDTTNTGELFF
TRBV2	NA	TRBD1	TRBJ1-1	TGTGCCAGCAGTCGACAGGGTCTTAACACTGAAGCTTTCTTT	CASSRQGLNTEAFF
TRBV7-9	NA	TRBD1	TRBJ1-6	TGTGCCAGCAGCTTACCCAGACAGGGAACCAATTCACCCCTCCACTTT	CASSLPRQGTNSPLHF
TRBV9	NA	TRBD2	TRBJ2-3	TGTGCCAGCAGCGTTGACCCTAGCGGGGGCCCGAGGGATACGCAGTATTTT	CASSVDPSGGPRDTQYF
TRBV9	NA	TRBD1	TRBJ1-2	TGTGCCAGCAGCGTAGAGCCGCAGGGGGCCCTCTATGGCTACACCTTC	CASSVEPQGALYGYTF
TRBV5-6	NA	NA	TRBJ1-2	TGTGCCAGCACCCCGCGGGGGGAGAACTATGGCTACACCTTC	CASTPRGENYGYTF
TRBV13	NA	TRBD1	TRBJ1-2	TGTGCCAGCAGCTCGAAGGGGGCGCGCGGCTACACCTTC	CASSSKGARGYTF
TRBV4-1	NA	TRBD1	TRBJ1-4	TGCGCCAGCAGCCCCGAGGACAGGGGGGGGGAAAAACTGTTTTTT	CASSPEDRGGEKLFF
TRBV9	few	TRBD2	TRBJ2-1	TGTGCCAGCAGCGTAGTAGCGGGAGCAGGCAATGAGCAGTTCTTC	CASSVVAGAGNEQFF
TRBV5-4	NA	TRBD2	TRBJ2-7	TGTGCCAGCAGCGCCGGGTTAGCGGGAGGGTCCTACGAGCAGTACTTC	CASSAGLAGGSYEQYF
TRBV5-1	NA	NA	TRBJ2-1	TGCGCCAGCAGCCGAACCCCTAGCCCCAACGGGAATGAGCAGTTCTTC	CASSRTPSPNGNEQFF
TRBV14	NA	TRBD1	TRBJ2-7	TGTGCCAGCAGCCATAAACAGGGGAGCTCCTACGAGCAGTACTTC	CASSHKQGSSYEQYF
TRBV6-5	NA	NA	TRBJ2-6	TGTGCCAGCAGTACGCAACTCTCTGGGGCCAACGTCCTGACTTTC	CASSTQLSGANVLTF
TRBV7-6	NA	NA	TRBJ2-2	TGTGCCAGCAGCTTAGAAATTGCAGGGGTGAGAAGAACCGGGGAGCTGTTTTTT	CASSLEIAGVRRTGELFF
TRBV5-1	NA	TRBD2	TRBJ2-3	TGCGCCAGCAGCTTAGCGGGGGGGCCCTCGGATACGCAGTATTTT	CASSLAGGPSDTQYF
TRBV6-1	NA	TRBD1	TRBJ2-7	TGTGCCAGCAGTGAAGGGACAGGGTCCCCCTACGAGCAGTACTTC	CASSEGTGSPYEQYF
TRBV7-9	NA	NA	TRBJ2-3	TGTGCCAGCAGCCGAGACTCTTCAGATACGCAGTATTTT	CASSRDSSDTQYF
TRBV11-3	NA	NA	TRBJ1-6	TGTGCCAGCAGCTTCGGAGGGGGGGATTCACCCCTCCACTTT	CASSFGGGDSPLHF
TRBV11-2	NA	NA	TRBJ1-2	TGTGCCAGCAGCTTAGATGGACAGCCGGTCTCTGGCTACACCTTC	CASSLDGQPVSGYTF
TRBV14	NA	TRBD2	TRBJ2-7	TGTGCCAGCAGCCCGCCGGGACTAGGGGCCTACGAGCAGTACTTC	CASSPPGLGAYEQYF
TRBV28	medium-sized	NA	TRBJ1-3	TGTGCCAGCAGATCTAACCTCGGGAGATCTGGAAACACCATATATTTT	CASRSNLGRSGNTIYF
TRBV27	NA	NA	TRBJ1-3	TGTGCCAGCAGGAAGAGGGGGGGGGAACCTTCCGGAAACACCATATATTTT	CASRKRGGEPSGNTIYF
TRBV9	NA	TRBD1	TRBJ2-5	TGTGCCAGCAGCGTAGTTGTGGGACAGGGGGAGACCCAGTACTTC	CASSVVVGQGETQYF
TRBV11-2	NA	NA	TRBJ2-7	TGTGCCAGCAACTCCGTCGGCTACGAGCAGTACTTC	CASNSVGYEQYF
TRBV7-6	NA	TRBD1	TRBJ2-1	TGTGCCAGCAGCTTTATCCGGGACAGGGGTGGTGAGCAGTTCTTC	CASSFIRDRGGEQFF
TRBV10-2	NA	NA	TRBJ1-3	TGCGCCAGCAGTGAAGCGAGCTCTGGAAACACCATATATTTT	CASSEASSGNTIYF
TRBV2	NA	TRBD2	TRBJ2-2	TGTGCCAGCAGTGAAGACGGGAGGGCCTTCGGGGAGCTGTTTTTT	CASSEDGRAFGELFF
TRBV5-8	once	NA	TRBJ1-5	TGTGCCAGCAGCTTGGCGGGGGTCGGGGGCAATCAGCCCCAGCATTTT	CASSLAGVGGNQPQHF
TRBV5-1	NA	NA	TRBJ1-1	TGCGCCAGCAGCTTGCGGGGGGCCGACATGAACACTGAAGCTTTCTTT	CASSLRGADMNTEAFF
TRBV5-1	NA	NA	TRBJ1-1	TGCGCCAGCAGTAGAGGAAACACTGAAGCTTTCTTT	CASSRGNTEAFF